This T cell receptor beta chain was identified during a study of cytomegalovirus exposure and HLA in healthy donors. Profiled with immunoSEQ multiplex PCR; TCRdb holds only in-frame clones, not every one. The sample has 200,000 to 250,000 clones; around four fifths are singletons. Looked up from germline, CDR1 is MGHRA and CDR2 is YSYEKL. CDR3 size: 14 residues. Trimming shortened V by 4 bases and J by 5 bases, and 14 bases separated the two germline ends. The sample consisted of PBMCs. J is TRBJ1-1 and V is TRBV4-1; D might be TRBD1 (5 bases). The receptor was derived from a woman aged 18 to 35 in good health and CMV-seronegative. This CDR3 reads CASSRDGPGTEAFF. The CDR3 DNA is TGCGCCAGCAGCCGGGACGGGCCGGGAACTGAAGCTTTCTTT.